The 4 T cell receptor beta chains reported below all come from one sample, sequenced in a study of identical twins. TCRdb reprocessed the 5' RACE reads with MiXCR, giving one entry per CDR3 protein. The top ten hold around 8.3% of the sample, which has hundreds of thousands of distinct CDR3 sequences, over 13% seen once. The material sequenced was memory (CD45RO+) T cells sorted from blood. The receptors derive from a woman between 18 and 29 years old in good health.

This clonotype has more than one count but fewer than ten. The chain has TRBV5-1 and TRBJ2-4, with a tentative D call TRBD2 (6 bases). Deletions cut 3 bases from V and 9 bases from J, with 16 bases between. The CDR3 spans 14 residues. Per the germline V gene, CDR1 is SGHRS and CDR2 is YFSETQ. As DNA, the CDR3 is TGCGCCAGCAGCTCCGGGACGGGGGTGCTCATTCAGTACTTC. Amino acid sequence: CASSSGTGVLIQYF.

This chain joins TRBV6-5 and TRBJ2-7, with 7 bases fitting TRBD1. The CDR3 is 14 amino acids. The germline CDR1 and CDR2 sequences are MNHEY and SVGAGI. The trim removed 4 bases at V and 2 bases at J, leaving 5 bases unmatched. The CDR3 coding sequence is TGTGCCAGCAGTTTACAGGGGTCCCCCTACGAGCAGTACTTC. Protein: CASSLQGSPYEQYF.

The CDR3 DNA reads as TGTGCCAGCAGCAAAGCGCCTCTTAGCGGGCCCAATCTTCAGTACCAAGAGACCCAGTACTTC. Translation gives CASSKAPLSGPNLQYQETQYF. This chain links TRBV21-1 with TRBJ2-5; the table calls TRBD2, which could not be checked here. TRBV21-1 constitutes a pseudogene. The CDR3 has 21 residues.

This clonotype was observed a few times. The chain couples TRBV6-2 or TRBV6-3 to TRBJ2-7, with unresolved D. This CDR3 has 12 residues. Trimming removed 8 bases at V and 4 bases at J, with 12 bases between. Germline V gene sequence: CDR1 MNHEY, CDR2 SVGEGT. The CDR3 here is CASGLRSYEQYF. DNA of the CDR3: TGTGCCAGCGGCTTGAGGAGTTACGAGCAGTACTTC.